These T cell receptor beta chains were read from a single sample in a study of blood T cell repertoires in COVID-19. Only in-frame clones appear in the TCRdb table, and some are missing; sequencing was by immunoSEQ multiplex PCR. The sample shows approximately 81,000 clones, more than 75% of them seen only once. Sequenced material: peripheral blood. Receptors originate from a human donor in a cohort sampled during active COVID-19. CDR3s include the opening cysteine and the closing phenylalanine or tryptophan. Each record gives: D gene, clone size, V gene, J gene, CDR3 DNA, CDR3 protein. The D gene is left open where the match is weak. Size is omitted from some rows. Given values are once, few, many or a class for expanded clones.

D: .
size: .
V: TRBV7-8
J: TRBJ2-1
DNA: TGTGCCAGCAGCTTCGGCGGGGTCTCCAATGAGCAGTTCTTC
CDR3: CASSFGGVSNEQFF

D: TRBD1
size: many
V: TRBV14
J: TRBJ1-5
DNA: TGTGCCAGCAGCCAAGGGACAGGTAATCAGCCCCAGCATTTT
CDR3: CASSQGTGNQPQHF

D: .
size: .
V: TRBV5-1
J: TRBJ1-4
DNA: TGCGCCAGCAGCTTGGTCCCTCTGCAGGCCTATAATGAAAAACTGTTTTTT
CDR3: CASSLVPLQAYNEKLFF

D: .
size: .
V: TRBV30
J: TRBJ1-3
DNA: TGTGCCTGGAGCTACGGGGAGAACACCATATATTTT
CDR3: CAWSYGENTIYF

D: TRBD2
size: few
V: TRBV18
J: TRBJ2-7
DNA: TGTGCCAGCTCACATCGGACTAGCGGGGGGACCTACGAGCAGTACTTC
CDR3: CASSHRTSGGTYEQYF

D: TRBD2
size: .
V: TRBV5-4
J: TRBJ2-4
DNA: TGTGCCAGCAGCGGGATGAGCGGGGGGGTTGAAAACATTCAGTACTTC
CDR3: CASSGMSGGVENIQYF

D: TRBD1
size: .
V: TRBV7-9
J: TRBJ1-2
DNA: TGTGCCAGCAGCTTTCCGGGACAGGTCTATGGCTACACCTTC
CDR3: CASSFPGQVYGYTF

D: .
size: once
V: TRBV10-3
J: TRBJ2-1
DNA: TGTGCCATTAAACAGGGGGGGTCCTACAATGAGCAGTTCTTC
CDR3: CAIKQGGSYNEQFF

D: .
size: once
V: TRBV5-5
J: TRBJ1-4
DNA: TGTGCCAGCAGCCCTACGGAGAACGAAAAACTGTTTTTT
CDR3: CASSPTENEKLFF

D: .
size: .
V: TRBV11-1
J: TRBJ1-1
DNA: TGTGCCAGCAGCAGCCAACGGGGGGACACTGAAGCTTTCTTT
CDR3: CASSSQRGDTEAFF

D: .
size: .
V: TRBV3-1/TRBV3-2
J: TRBJ2-3
DNA: TGTGCCAGCAGCCAATCTCTCCTCCCAGATACGCAGTATTTT
CDR3: CASSQSLLPDTQYF

D: .
size: few
V: TRBV6-5
J: TRBJ1-1
DNA: TGTGCCAGCAGTTACGCTCAGGGGACTGAAGCTTTCTTT
CDR3: CASSYAQGTEAFF

D: .
size: once
V: TRBV30
J: TRBJ1-2
DNA: TGTGCCTGGAGTAAACAGGGAGCCAAAGGATATGGCTACACCTTC
CDR3: CAWSKQGAKGYGYTF

D: .
size: .
V: TRBV6-5
J: TRBJ1-2
DNA: TGTGCCAGCAGTCAGGGAAGTCGCGGCTACACCTTC
CDR3: CASSQGSRGYTF

D: TRBD2
size: .
V: TRBV30
J: TRBJ2-7
DNA: TGTGCCTGGAGTGGTAAACTAGCGGGGAGCTACGAGCAGTACTTC
CDR3: CAWSGKLAGSYEQYF

D: TRBD1
size: once
V: TRBV18
J: TRBJ2-7
DNA: TGTGCCAGCTCACCGACAGGGGCCCCGCCGATGATCTACGAGCAGTACTTC
CDR3: CASSPTGAPPMIYEQYF

D: TRBD1
size: .
V: TRBV7-9
J: TRBJ1-4
DNA: TGTGCCACCGCCGGGACAGGGGGTATGGCTTTGACTAATGAAAAACTGTTTTTT
CDR3: CATAGTGGMALTNEKLFF

D: TRBD1
size: .
V: TRBV4-2
J: TRBJ2-7
DNA: TGTGCCAGCAGCCAAGAAGGGGGCCTCTACGAGCAGTACTTC
CDR3: CASSQEGGLYEQYF

D: .
size: .
V: TRBV5-1
J: TRBJ2-3
DNA: TGCGCCAGCAGCTTGGTGCGCTTCAGCACAGATACGCAGTATTTT
CDR3: CASSLVRFSTDTQYF

D: TRBD1
size: .
V: TRBV10-1
J: TRBJ1-2
DNA: TGCGCCCGCAGCCGACCGGGACAGACATCCCTAAACTATGGCTACACCTTC
CDR3: CARSRPGQTSLNYGYTF

D: TRBD1
size: few
V: TRBV5-4
J: TRBJ1-1
DNA: TGTGCCAGCAGCCCAGGGGGACAGTTCAACACTGAAGCTTTCTTT
CDR3: CASSPGGQFNTEAFF

D: .
size: .
V: TRBV12-3/TRBV12-4
J: TRBJ1-5
DNA: TGTGCCAGCAGTACCCGATCACTCCAGCCCCAGCATTTT
CDR3: CASSTRSLQPQHF

D: .
size: .
V: TRBV9
J: TRBJ1-3
DNA: TGTGCCAGCAGCGAGAGGAGTGGCTCTGGAAACACCATATATTTT
CDR3: CASSERSGSGNTIYF

D: TRBD1
size: .
V: TRBV7-8
J: TRBJ2-7
DNA: TGTGCCAGCAGCTTAAACCCAGGGGGCCAACTCGCCGAGCAGTACTTC
CDR3: CASSLNPGGQLAEQYF

D: TRBD1
size: .
V: TRBV7-7
J: TRBJ2-5
DNA: TGTGCTAGCAGCTCACGGACAGGGGGGGCGGAGACCCAGTACTTC
CDR3: CASSSRTGGAETQYF

D: .
size: .
V: TRBV3-1/TRBV3-2
J: TRBJ1-1
DNA: TGTGCCAGCAGCCAAGAGAGTCAGGGGAACACTGAAGCTTTCTTT
CDR3: CASSQESQGNTEAFF

D: .
size: .
V: TRBV20-1
J: TRBJ2-4
DNA: TGCAGTGCTAGTTTGTCAGGGGCCAAAAACATTCAGTACTTC
CDR3: CSASLSGAKNIQYF

D: TRBD1
size: once
V: TRBV7-6
J: TRBJ2-7
DNA: TGTGCCAGCAGCTTACGAAACGGACAGGGTGTTGCAGGGGCCTACGAGCAGTACTTC
CDR3: CASSLRNGQGVAGAYEQYF

D: TRBD1
size: .
V: TRBV19
J: TRBJ1-2
DNA: TGTGCCACTCAGACAGGGATCTATGGCTACACCTTC
CDR3: CATQTGIYGYTF

D: TRBD1
size: .
V: TRBV6-2/TRBV6-3
J: TRBJ1-2
DNA: TGTGCCAGCAGTTACTCGACAGGGAGTCTGAGAAACTATGGCTACACCTTC
CDR3: CASSYSTGSLRNYGYTF

D: TRBD1
size: .
V: TRBV6-1
J: TRBJ1-3
DNA: TGTGCCAGCAGTGGAAACTTTGGACAGGGAGGCGGAAACACCATATATTTT
CDR3: CASSGNFGQGGGNTIYF

D: .
size: .
V: TRBV6-5
J: TRBJ2-7
DNA: TGTGCCAGCGTGCAGGGGGGTGCGCCGATCTACGAGCAGTACTTC
CDR3: CASVQGGAPIYEQYF

D: TRBD2
size: .
V: TRBV3-1/TRBV3-2
J: TRBJ2-5
DNA: TGTGCCAGCAGGGGATTAGCGGGGGGGCCCCGGGAGACCCAGTACTTC
CDR3: CASRGLAGGPRETQYF

D: .
size: .
V: TRBV12-5
J: TRBJ1-1
DNA: TGTGCTAGTGGTCCGGAGGGAGGGTTTACTGAAGCTTTCTTT
CDR3: CASGPEGGFTEAFF

D: TRBD1
size: .
V: TRBV27
J: TRBJ2-5
DNA: TGTGCCAGCAGTCCGGAAAACAGGGGGCGAGAGACCCAGTACTTC
CDR3: CASSPENRGRETQYF

D: .
size: .
V: TRBV21-1
J: TRBJ1-5
DNA: TGTGCCTGGCGGGGGGGGCCCCAGCATTTT
CDR3: CAWRGGPQHF

D: .
size: .
V: TRBV18
J: TRBJ1-1
DNA: TGTGCCAGCTCACCGGAATCTGGGCGTCCCACTGAAGCTTTCTTT
CDR3: CASSPESGRPTEAFF

D: .
size: .
V: TRBV5-1
J: TRBJ1-1
DNA: TGCGCCAGCAGCTTGAAATCCACAGGGTTGGTACTGGGTGAAGCTTTCTTT
CDR3: CASSLKSTGLVLGEAFF

D: TRBD2
size: once
V: TRBV5-8
J: TRBJ2-3
DNA: TGTGCCAGCAGCTTCGGGACTAGCATGTCAGATACGCAGTATTTT
CDR3: CASSFGTSMSDTQYF

D: TRBD2
size: .
V: TRBV7-2
J: TRBJ2-7
DNA: TGTGCCAGCAGCTTAGCGGCGCCTCCTAGCGGGGGGGCTGGGGAGCAGTACTTC
CDR3: CASSLAAPPSGGAGEQYF

D: TRBD1
size: few
V: TRBV19
J: TRBJ1-2
DNA: TGTGCCAGTAGCGAAGTTGGGACAGGGGAATCGGATGGCTACACCTTC
CDR3: CASSEVGTGESDGYTF

D: TRBD1
size: .
V: TRBV19
J: TRBJ2-7
DNA: TGTGCCAGTACCGCCCCGGGACAGGACTACGAGCAGTACTTC
CDR3: CASTAPGQDYEQYF

D: TRBD2
size: .
V: TRBV24-1
J: TRBJ2-5
DNA: TGTGCCACCAGTGATTCTTCGCGGGGGAGCAAAGAGACCCAGTACTTC
CDR3: CATSDSSRGSKETQYF

D: .
size: .
V: TRBV7-6
J: TRBJ2-2
DNA: TGTGCCAGCAGTGGAATGCAGGGTACCGGGGAGCTGTTTTTT
CDR3: CASSGMQGTGELFF

D: .
size: .
V: TRBV6-5
J: TRBJ1-5
DNA: TGTGCCAGCAGTACAAATGGTCAGCCCCAGCATTTT
CDR3: CASSTNGQPQHF

D: .
size: .
V: TRBV6-2/TRBV6-3
J: TRBJ2-7
DNA: TGTGCCAGCAGTTACGGGGGCGGTAAGGCCTACGAGCAGTACTTC
CDR3: CASSYGGGKAYEQYF

D: .
size: .
V: TRBV6-1
J: TRBJ1-2
DNA: TGTGCCAGCAGTACTACACCGAACTATGGCTACACCTTC
CDR3: CASSTTPNYGYTF